The rows below give T cell receptor beta chains drawn from one sample of a study of blood T cells in healthy people across ages. TCRdb fed the 5' RACE reads into MiXCR, producing one record per CDR3 protein. The repertoire holds about 1 million distinct CDR3 sequences, approximately 25% seen once, with around 0.75% in the top ten. These data were also reused for a study on T cells of mothers and their children.

The sample taken for sequencing was blood. The receptors stem from a girl aged 2 to 9 in good health. CDR3s include the opening cysteine and the closing phenylalanine or tryptophan. The D gene is left open where the match is weak. Size values are once, few and many counts, or a class for expanded clones, and some rows have none.

J,size,V,D,CDR3,DNA
TRBJ1-2,few,TRBV5-1,TRBD1,CASREQGALGYTF,TGCGCCAGCAGGGAACAGGGGGCGCTGGGCTACACCTTC
TRBJ2-1,few,TRBV4-3,TRBD1,CASSQDREQGLDEQFF,TGCGCCAGCAGCCAAGATCGAGAACAGGGGTTGGATGAGCAGTTCTTC
TRBJ2-4,few,TRBV2,-,CASSPWTNRENIQYF,TGTGCCAGCAGCCCCTGGACAAACCGCGAGAACATTCAGTACTTC
TRBJ2-1,few,TRBV19,-,CASSPGWGEQFF,TGTGCCAGTAGCCCTGGATGGGGTGAGCAGTTCTTC
TRBJ2-1,-,TRBV5-6,-,CASSTNFNEQFF,TGTGCCAGCAGCACCAATTTCAATGAGCAGTTCTTC
TRBJ2-2,few,TRBV29-1,TRBD2,CSALGGGVSNTGELFF,TGCAGCGCTTTGGGCGGGGGGGTCTCGAACACCGGGGAGCTGTTTTTT
TRBJ1-2,few,TRBV20-1,-,CSARDPRGTLPGYTF,TGCAGTGCTAGAGATCCTAGAGGGACACTCCCTGGCTACACCTTC
TRBJ2-7,once,TRBV12-5,-,CASGLGRLYEQYF,TGTGCTAGTGGTCTGGGACGGCTATACGAGCAGTACTTC
TRBJ2-7,-,TRBV7-6,TRBD2,CASTVGGIGSYEQYF,TGTGCCAGCACCGTGGGGGGGATTGGGTCCTACGAGCAGTACTTC
TRBJ2-5,few,TRBV7-2,-,CASSLEIRETQYF,TGTGCCAGCAGCTTAGAGATTCGAGAGACCCAGTACTTC
TRBJ2-6,-,TRBV29-1,TRBD2,CSVTSGRGAGANVLTF,TGCAGCGTTACTAGCGGGAGGGGGGCTGGGGCCAACGTCCTGACTTTC
TRBJ1-3,few,TRBV4-1,-,CASSQDLGRALDTIYF,TGCGCCAGCAGCCAAGATTTGGGCAGGGCTTTGGACACCATATATTTT
TRBJ2-1,-,TRBV7-9,TRBD1,CASSLATGSASNALF,TGTGCCAGCAGCTTAGCGACAGGGTCGGCTTCAAACGCTCTCTTC
TRBJ2-7,few,TRBV7-8,TRBD1,CASSPGTGAGNYEQYF,TGTGCCAGCAGCCCCGGGACAGGGGCTGGGAACTACGAGCAGTACTTC
TRBJ1-3,-,TRBV2,-,CASGRGNSGNTIYF,TGTGCCAGCGGTCGAGGGAACTCTGGAAACACCATATATTTT
TRBJ2-2,-,TRBV6-2/TRBV6-3,-,CASSSGTPGELFF,TGTGCCAGCAGCTCCGGGACGCCCGGGGAGCTGTTTTTT
TRBJ1-6,-,TRBV28,-,CASSLSGLLSSYNSPLHF,TGTGCCAGCAGTTTGAGTGGACTACTTAGCTCCTATAATTCACCCCTCCACTTT
TRBJ1-4,few,TRBV29-1,-,CSALDGRHEKLFF,TGCAGCGCCCTGGACGGGCGACATGAAAAACTGTTTTTT
TRBJ2-1,-,TRBV2,TRBD1,CASSHNRDRGENEQFF,TGTGCCAGCAGTCATAACCGGGACAGGGGGGAGAATGAGCAGTTCTTC
TRBJ2-7,-,TRBV29-1,-,CSGTDTMYEQYF,TGCAGCGGGACGGACACGATGTACGAGCAGTACTTC
TRBJ2-3,once,TRBV7-2,-,CASSLGGQGGTDTQYF,TGTGCCAGCAGCTTGGGGGGGCAGGGAGGCACAGATACGCAGTATTTT
TRBJ2-5,few,TRBV28,-,CASSEFNPAQETQYF,TGTGCCAGCAGCGAGTTCAACCCGGCCCAAGAGACCCAGTACTTC
TRBJ2-1,few,TRBV29-1,-,CSVEGGLIREQFF,TGCAGCGTTGAAGGGGGGCTTATCAGGGAGCAGTTCTTC
TRBJ1-2,few,TRBV3-1,-,CASSQDGGYGYTF,TGTGCCAGCAGCCAAGACGGCGGGTATGGCTACACCTTC
TRBJ2-3,few,TRBV2,-,CASSVEMAQYF,TGTGCCAGCAGCGTTGAGATGGCGCAGTATTTT
TRBJ2-4,-,TRBV7-9,TRBD2,CASSPLRLAGAIQYF,TGTGCCAGCAGCCCTCTCAGACTAGCGGGAGCCATTCAGTACTTC
TRBJ2-2,few,TRBV7-9,-,CASSLPGVNTGELFF,TGTGCCAGCAGCTTACCGGGGGTGAACACCGGGGAGCTGTTTTTT
TRBJ2-1,few,TRBV12-3/TRBV12-4,TRBD1,CASSLWGQGQGSYNEQFF,TGTGCCAGCAGTTTATGGGGTCAGGGACAGGGGTCCTACAATGAGCAGTTCTTC
TRBJ2-3,-,TRBV7-9,-,CASSLVLGSGTQYF,TGTGCCAGCAGCTTAGTCCTGGGGAGCGGTACGCAGTATTTT
TRBJ2-5,-,TRBV7-2,TRBD2,CASSPRTSGTQYF,TGTGCCAGCAGCCCGAGGACTAGCGGGACCCAGTACTTC
TRBJ1-2,few,TRBV10-3,-,CAISEPEPSYGYTF,TGTGCCATCAGTGAGCCCGAGCCCAGCTATGGCTACACCTTC
TRBJ1-4,-,TRBV12-3/TRBV12-4,-,CASSLRGTGQLFF,TGTGCCAGCAGTTTACGGGGTACAGGACAACTGTTTTTT
TRBJ1-4,-,TRBV27,-,CASRQGLGNEKLFF,TGTGCCAGCAGACAGGGTTTGGGGAATGAAAAACTGTTTTTT
TRBJ1-4,-,TRBV3-1,-,CASSQDLAGALFF,TGTGCCAGCAGCCAAGATCTGGCAGGGGCCCTGTTTTTT
TRBJ2-5,few,TRBV14,-,CASSHSRRQGKNGETQYF,TGTGCCAGCAGCCACTCGAGACGGCAGGGGAAGAATGGAGAGACCCAGTACTTC
TRBJ2-7,few,TRBV12-3/TRBV12-4,-,CASSVDGGPEQYF,TGTGCCAGCAGTGTAGATGGGGGACCCGAGCAGTACTTC
TRBJ2-7,few,TRBV10-3,-,CAIGIREEVEEQYF,TGTGCCATCGGTATCAGGGAAGAGGTGGAGGAGCAGTACTTC
TRBJ1-5,-,TRBV6-1,-,CASSGGGGNQPQHF,TGTGCCAGCAGTGGAGGGGGGGGCAATCAGCCCCAGCATTTT
TRBJ1-5,-,TRBV7-2,-,CASSLAANQPQHF,TGTGCCAGCAGCTTAGCGGCAAATCAGCCCCAGCATTTT
TRBJ2-7,once,TRBV4-1,TRBD1,CASSPGQFSGYEQYF,TGCGCCAGCAGCCCGGGACAGTTTTCGGGCTACGAGCAGTACTTC
TRBJ2-4,few,TRBV6-5,-,CASSEDGSLAKNIQYF,TGTGCCAGCAGTGAGGACGGGAGCCTAGCCAAAAACATTCAGTACTTC